The rows below give T cell receptor beta chains drawn from one sample of a study of blood T cell repertoires in COVID-19. The method was immunoSEQ multiplex PCR; TCRdb's version includes in-frame clones alone and lacks a portion of them. Counted here are about 150,000 clones, 85% to 90% occurring once; the ten biggest clones make up roughly an eighth. Source material: peripheral blood. These receptors were taken from a man younger than 35 with COVID-19, enrolled during active disease. The CDR3 runs from the conserved cysteine through the conserved F or W. The D gene is left open where the match is weak. Clone size appears in some rows only: once, few, many, or a class for an expanded clone.

J,V,D,size,DNA,CDR3
TRBJ2-1,TRBV15,TRBD2,.,TGTGCCACCAGCAGACCCGGGACTAGAGGCAATGAGCAGTTCTTC,CATSRPGTRGNEQFF
TRBJ2-3,TRBV28,.,.,TGTGCCAGCAGTTTCCCGACAGACACAGATACGCAGTATTTT,CASSFPTDTDTQYF
TRBJ2-1,TRBV27,TRBD2,.,TGTGCCAGCAGTTTATCGGGGGGACTAGCGGGACACAATGAGCAGTTCTTC,CASSLSGGLAGHNEQFF
TRBJ2-7,TRBV7-8,.,.,TGTGACGGGGTCCCTTCCTACGAGCAGTACTTC,CDGVPSYEQYF
TRBJ2-7,TRBV7-2,.,.,TGTGCCAGCAGCTTAGTGCGCATTAGTTTCTACGAGCAGTACTTC,CASSLVRISFYEQYF
TRBJ2-1,TRBV9,.,.,TGTGCCGCCGCGTCGGGGGTGGGGAATGAGCAGTTCTTC,CAAASGVGNEQFF
TRBJ2-7,TRBV9,TRBD2,.,TGTGCCAGCAGCGATAGTCCAGCGGGAGAGCAGTACTTC,CASSDSPAGEQYF
TRBJ1-5,TRBV7-8,TRBD1,.,TGTGCCAGCAGCACCTTGACAGGGGTCCATCAGCCCCAGCATTTT,CASSTLTGVHQPQHF
TRBJ2-3,TRBV9,TRBD2,.,TGTGCCAGCAGCTCCCGGACTAGCGGGCGTAGCACAGATACGCAGTATTTT,CASSSRTSGRSTDTQYF
TRBJ1-6,TRBV27,.,.,TGTGCCAGCAGTTTTAGCGAGGGTAATTCACCCCTCCACTTT,CASSFSEGNSPLHF
TRBJ1-5,TRBV7-8,.,.,TGTGCCAGCAGCCCCACACGGACCTTTAGGGGACACAATCAGCCCCAGCATTTT,CASSPTRTFRGHNQPQHF
TRBJ2-1,TRBV9,.,many,TGTGCCAGCTCCCCACCGGGGGGCGCGTACAATGAGCAGTTCTTC,CASSPPGGAYNEQFF
TRBJ1-5,TRBV19,.,.,TGTGCCAGTAGTGACGGGGATCGGCCCCAGCATTTT,CASSDGDRPQHF
TRBJ1-2,TRBV29-1,TRBD1,.,TGCAGCGTTGAAGATCCGGGACAGGGACTTTTCGGCTACACCTTC,CSVEDPGQGLFGYTF
TRBJ2-1,TRBV7-9,TRBD2,.,TGTGCCAGCAGCTCAACTAGCGGGAGGGTGAGCAATGAGCAGTTCTTC,CASSSTSGRVSNEQFF
TRBJ1-1,TRBV28,.,.,TGTGCCAGCATTTTTACTTTGACAGGAAACACTGAAGCTTTCTTT,CASIFTLTGNTEAFF
TRBJ1-6,TRBV5-1,TRBD1,.,TGCGCCAGCAGCTTGGGAGGAGGGGGCGGCTATAATTCACCCCTCCACTTT,CASSLGGGGGYNSPLHF
TRBJ1-5,TRBV9,.,.,TGTGCCAGCAGCGTATCCCAGAACAATCAGCCCCAGCATTTT,CASSVSQNNQPQHF
TRBJ1-5,TRBV6-6,TRBD1,.,TGTGCCAGCAGTTACCGGGACAGGGATCAGCCCCAGCATTTT,CASSYRDRDQPQHF
TRBJ2-1,TRBV5-4,.,once,TGTGCCAGCAGCACCGAGGATCGGGAGCAGTTCTTC,CASSTEDREQFF
TRBJ2-7,TRBV21-1,.,few,TGTGCCAGCGGACGGGGTTACGAGCAGTACTTC,CASGRGYEQYF
TRBJ2-1,TRBV29-1,.,.,TGCAGCGTTGGGGGGGGCGTGGGTGAGCAGTTCTTC,CSVGGGVGEQFF
TRBJ2-1,TRBV2,TRBD2,.,TGTGCCAGCAGGGAAGGAGTAGCGGGTAGGAATGAGCAGTTCTTC,CASREGVAGRNEQFF
TRBJ2-7,TRBV28,.,.,TGTGCCAGCAGTACCTACTACGAGCAGTACTTC,CASSTYYEQYF
TRBJ2-7,TRBV19,TRBD2,.,TGTGCCAGTAGTATTTTTGGGACTAGCGACTACGAGCAGTACTTC,CASSIFGTSDYEQYF
TRBJ2-7,TRBV29-1,.,.,TGCAGCGTTGGGAGAGCGTACGAGCAGTACTTC,CSVGRAYEQYF
TRBJ2-7,TRBV11-2,.,.,TGTGCCAGCAGCTTTAAAGTCGGGGGCGAGCAGTACTTC,CASSFKVGGEQYF
TRBJ2-1,TRBV4-2,TRBD2,.,TGTGCCAGCAGCAAACCGGGACTAGCGGGAGGGCATGAGCAGTTCTTC,CASSKPGLAGGHEQFF
TRBJ2-2,TRBV6-2/TRBV6-3,TRBD1,.,TGTGCCAGCAGTAGTCACCCCCCGGACAGGCCCACCGGGGAGCTGTTTTTT,CASSSHPPDRPTGELFF
TRBJ2-7,TRBV6-5,TRBD1,.,TGTGCCAGCGGGACAGTTCCAAGCTCCTACGAGCAGTACTTC,CASGTVPSSYEQYF
TRBJ2-5,TRBV5-1,.,.,TGCGCCAGCACCCTGACAGGTTTAGAGACCCAGTACTTC,CASTLTGLETQYF
TRBJ2-1,TRBV4-3,TRBD2,.,TGCGCCAGCAGCCCAGGGACTAGCGGGAGCCGGTTCTTC,CASSPGTSGSRFF
TRBJ2-7,TRBV16,.,.,TGTGCCAGCAGCCAATCCGGGTATCGCGAGCAGTACTTC,CASSQSGYREQYF
TRBJ2-2,TRBV29-1,TRBD2,.,TGCAGCGTTGAAGATCCTAGCGGGCCGAACACCGGGGAGCTGTTTTTT,CSVEDPSGPNTGELFF
TRBJ2-7,TRBV28,.,.,TGTGCCAGCAGTTTATGGGCAGTTGGTCCAATTTCCTACGAGCAGTACTTC,CASSLWAVGPISYEQYF
TRBJ2-1,TRBV12-3/TRBV12-4,.,.,TGTGCCAGCAGTTCCTTCGGCTACAATGAGCAGTTCTTC,CASSSFGYNEQFF
TRBJ1-4,TRBV5-4,.,once,TGTGCCAGCAGCTTGGGACAGGATAGTGAAAAACTGCTTTTT,CASSLGQDSEKLLF
TRBJ2-5,TRBV7-8,TRBD2,.,TGTGCCAGCAGCCCGGGGGGAGCGGGAGTGGGAGAGACCCAGTACTTC,CASSPGGAGVGETQYF